Described below is a single TCR beta chain sequence and its context. Its antigen is currently not known. No base-level quality is on record; no much larger clone is a single base apart. Donors were healthy HIV-negative adults with no recently reported acute infections or vaccinations. Every donor was a Caucasian adult living in Nashville, Tennessee, USA. CD4+ T cells were enriched through magnetic negative selection, after which naive cells were positively selected on CD45RA and the remaining negative fraction served as the memory subset. After blood collection by leukapheresis, PBMCs were isolated using Ficoll-Histopaque density gradient centrifugation and then cryopreserved in the vapor phase of liquid nitrogen. Analytical flow cytometry was used to check the purity and quantity of each magnetically sorted T cell population. Genomic DNA was isolated from each sorted fraction and quantified by UV absorbance on a Nanodrop 2000c.

TCR CDR3 regions were amplified from genomic DNA by multiplex PCR using the deep immunoSEQ assay. Genomic DNA extracted from each cell subset was distributed evenly over all wells of several immunoSEQ 96-well plates, and each plate served as one replicate. For sorted subsets, about 200 ng genomic DNA, equal to 25,000 to 35,000 T cell genomes, was loaded into each replicate PCR. Purified libraries were quantified with a Qubit 3.0 fluorometer, sized on a Bioanalyzer 2100, and re-quantified with the KAPA Library Quantification kit. A separate single-read 150-cycle Illumina NextSeq 550 flow cell was used to sequence each immunoSEQ 96-well plate. In the paper's pipeline: Because the immunoSEQ output included only junctional sequences and no quality scores, the filtering could not be the same as the filtering used for full-length reads. To assign V/J genes and CDR3, sequences were annotated using PyIR, a Python wrapper for IgBLAST v1.9, with IMGT germline references. Reads were removed for weak V/J assignments (E-value above 1e-6), missing CDR3, stop codons, out-of-frame junctions, or ambiguous translated residues. V3J clonotypes were defined as sequences sharing the same inferred V gene, J gene, and CDR3 amino acid sequence. The percentage overlap between two repertoires was calculated by dividing the number of shared unique clonotypes by the size of the smaller repertoire. Richness of each repertoire was evaluated using RTK rarefaction, the Chao1 estimator, and Recon v2.1 estimates of unobserved clonotypes. Generation probabilities were computed with OLGA for all TCRbeta clonotypes obtained by the gDNA method from four donors. TCRdb limited this immuneACCESS table to in-frame rearrangements with V and J called. A share of clones is missing; checked studies link under half to unresolved V genes, and the rest is unexplained. That table gives V, J and clone size, and the DNA gave D and trimming. The sample table lists approximately 2.5 million clones, more than 90% of them with a count of one. Jointly, the top ten make up 0.14% of the sample.

The record originates from a study of shared clonotypes between healthy human individuals (TCRdb year 2020). Looking at the study overall: A couple of women and three men aged 18 to 49 years were included in the cohort. Per donor, three plates each were used for CD4 naive and CD4 memory, two for CD8 naive, and one for CD8 memory. To estimate repertoire size and how much clonotype sharing occurs between individuals, the study deeply sequenced the blood TCR repertoires of several healthy adults. Libraries were prepared and TCR repertoires were sequenced by different laboratories using diverse techniques, in order to increase sequencing depth and limit assay-specific biases. Between about 0.9 and 10 billion PBMCs per donor were obtained by leukapheresis. Results and caveats for the whole study, not just this receptor: Sharing across several donors was observed for approximately 5% of naive CD4, over 3% of naive CD8, over 2% of memory CD4, and over 0.3% of memory CD8 clonotypes. Pairwise subsampling led to the expectation that sequencing depth would affect the degree of clonotype sharing among donors. Only blood was sampled, and tissue TCR repertoires likely differ from those in blood. Compared with non-shared clonotypes, clonotypes shared by all four sorted-subset donors had higher generation probabilities. Even with the large sequencing depth, rarefaction of the sorted-subset datasets indicated that sequencing was incomplete. Naive subsets generally had larger estimated clonotype richness than memory subsets. The genetic and exposure-history diversity represented was limited by the small number of donors.

The CDR3 numbers 12 residues from cysteine through phenylalanine. Of all the DNA, just the CDR3 is kept, 36 bases in frame from base 1. From the germline V gene, CDR1 is ENHRY and CDR2 is SYGVKD. V drops 6 bases and J drops 5 bases, leaving 8 bases in between. The sequence is built from TRBV10-3 and TRBJ2-1; TRBD2 is a possible D gene, resting on 5 matching bases. Sequencing was done on a sample of naive CD4+ T cells sorted from blood. The cell subset or site tag for this specimen amounts to: CD45RA+ positively selected. The TCR originated in a man aged 18 to 35 in good health. The bases read TGTGCCATCAGGGCGGGCGACAATGAGCAGTTCTTC. This yields the protein CAIRAGDNEQFF.